The rows below give T cell receptor beta chains drawn from one sample of a study of OX40 agonist ivuxolimab in advanced cancers. Sequencing was performed with immunoSEQ multiplex PCR; in TCRdb, only in-frame clones are kept and a portion is missing. The repertoire consists of approximately 15,000 clones, with about 80% occurring once and the leading ten covering about 26%. This material consisted of CD4+ or CD8+ T cells sorted from blood, taken in a trial of the OX40 agonist ivuxolimab. Receptor source: an adult with an advanced solid tumor such as melanoma, head and neck, liver or kidney cancer. Each CDR3 is given with its conserved first and last residue. The order of the fields is J gene, V gene, clone size, CDR3 protein. Not every row has a clone size; where given, it reads once, few, many or a size class.

>TRBJ2-3|TRBV7-2|.
CASSLERDLTDTQYF
>TRBJ2-7|TRBV5-1|.
CASSWGSSEIIYEQYF
>TRBJ1-5|TRBV15|medium-sized
CATSRAGTGTQPQHF
>TRBJ1-3|TRBV2|.
CASSWTESSGNTIYF
>TRBJ2-2|TRBV27|.
CASSLRTSTGELFF
>TRBJ2-1|TRBV16|.
CASSQRSGEQFF
>TRBJ2-1|TRBV11-3|.
CASSPPELPAGLEQFF
>TRBJ1-2|TRBV2|.
CASNWRHGYTF
>TRBJ2-7|TRBV19|.
CASSRSGTGGPQSYEQYF
>TRBJ1-5|TRBV27|.
CASSKGRENQPQHF
>TRBJ2-2|TRBV7-6|.
CASSLVRLAEDTNTGELFF
>TRBJ1-1|TRBV15|.
CATSFNRGNTEAFF
>TRBJ2-5|TRBV7-3|once
CASSSGLQETQYF
>TRBJ2-5|TRBV7-8|.
CASSLPSGGLQETQYF
>TRBJ2-3|TRBV9|.
CASSVGELSTDTQYF
>TRBJ1-2|TRBV29-1|.
CSDKTGTALYGYTF
>TRBJ1-2|TRBV4-1|.
CASSQVVGGQYPPNYGYTF
>TRBJ2-3|TRBV7-9|.
CASSPAGSGIGTQYF
>TRBJ2-5|TRBV11-1|.
CASSLSRSQETQYF
>TRBJ2-6|TRBV9|.
CASSVLKGEVPSGANVLTF
>TRBJ2-1|TRBV9|.
CASSVSDSSGQFF
>TRBJ2-7|TRBV9|.
CASSAEGLAGDEQYF
>TRBJ2-7|TRBV5-5|once
CASSAYRGGTYEQYF
>.|TRBV4-1|.
CASSQGAGVRSEQYF
>TRBJ1-1|TRBV14|.
CASSQVHAGTEAFF
>TRBJ2-2|TRBV28|.
CATQTPSNTGELFF
>TRBJ1-2|TRBV4-1|.
CASSQDGSHRRSDYGYTF
>TRBJ1-2|TRBV15|.
CATSRGGQAYGYTF
>TRBJ1-1|TRBV5-5|.
CASSLAVGTEAFF
>TRBJ1-1|TRBV9|medium-sized
CASSVTNDRYTEAFF
>TRBJ1-1|TRBV7-9|.
CASSFPWGERAEAFF
>TRBJ2-7|TRBV28|.
CASSLWVATYEQYF
>TRBJ1-4|TRBV5-6|.
CASSLRSYNEKLFF
>TRBJ2-2|TRBV27|.
CASSVLAPNTGELFF
>TRBJ1-6|TRBV27|.
CASSPSPGTGVSPLHF
>TRBJ2-6|TRBV28|.
CASSLRQGTGANVLTF
>TRBJ1-5|TRBV2|.
CASSEAPDRKKPQHF
>TRBJ1-1|TRBV6-1|.
CASSEILRVANTEAFF
>TRBJ2-2|TRBV5-4|once
CASSSPGGVTGELFF
>TRBJ2-1|TRBV6-1|.
CASSLAGGIDEQFF
>TRBJ2-5|TRBV10-3|.
CAISESNSGTGETQYF
>TRBJ2-7|TRBV4-1|.
CASSQDLGQTYEQYF
>TRBJ2-1|TRBV19|.
CASSNNPSLVFNYNEQFF